The T cell receptor beta chain described here comes from a study of shared clonotypes between healthy human individuals. The CDR3 sequence is 14 residues long. Trimming took off 0 bases at V and 0 bases at J, with 6 bases between the two ends. From germline, CDR1 is SGDLS and CDR2 YYNGEE. As to this clone: Other nucleotide sequences from this sample produce the same CDR3.

Only in-frame clones appear in the TCRdb table, and some are missing; sequencing was by immunoSEQ multiplex PCR. The repertoire includes 2.3 million or so clones, approximately 95% of them detected once, and around 0.4% sits in the top ten. This sequence originates from a man younger than 35 in good health. Some clones in this sample may be carry-over from other donors' samples. Material: naive CD4+ T cells from PBMCs. Noted subset: CD45RA+ positively selected. This chain uses TRBV9 with TRBJ1-1, with a possible D match to TRBD1 (5 bases). The CDR3 loop reads CASSVAGMNTEAFF. The CDR3 DNA follows: TGTGCCAGCAGCGTAGCAGGGATGAACACTGAAGCTTTCTTT.